The rows below give T cell receptor beta chains drawn from one sample of a study of blood T cell repertoires in COVID-19. Profiling relied on immunoSEQ multiplex PCR, and the TCRdb table lists in-frame clones only, not all of them. The data contain about 280,000 clones, approximately 91% of them singletons. Sequenced: peripheral blood. These receptors came from a young man with active or convalescent COVID-19. The CDR3 runs from the conserved cysteine through the conserved F or W. The D gene is left open where the match is weak. Clone size appears in some rows only: once, few, many, or a class for an expanded clone.

j_call d_call v_call clone_size cdr3_nt cdr3_aa
TRBJ1-5 . TRBV6-5 . TGTGCCAGCAGTTACGTGCAGAGCAATCAGCCCCAGCATTTT CASSYVQSNQPQHF
TRBJ1-2 . TRBV4-1 . TGCGCCAGCAGCAGCCCGCAGGGAGGGGTGTATGGCTACACCTTC CASSSPQGGVYGYTF
TRBJ1-3 . TRBV6-5 . TGTGCCAGCACAGGGTTTTCTGGAAACACCATATATTTT CASTGFSGNTIYF
TRBJ2-5 TRBD1 TRBV6-2/TRBV6-3 . TGTGCCAGCAGTTACTCCGCCGCCCCGACAGGGCCCCTACAAGAGACCCAGTACTTC CASSYSAAPTGPLQETQYF
TRBJ1-2 . TRBV4-3 . TGCGCCAGCAGCCAAGACGAGGGTTTCGGGTATGGCTACACCTTC CASSQDEGFGYGYTF
TRBJ1-2 . TRBV7-9 . TGTGCCGGGGAACGGGGAGTTGGCTACACCTTC CAGERGVGYTF
TRBJ1-2 . TRBV21-1 . TGTGCCAGCAGCAAGACCCCCAGGACAGGGGTCTCGAAGGGATATGGCTACACCTTC CASSKTPRTGVSKGYGYTF
TRBJ2-1 . TRBV2 . TGTGCCAGTACAGTGGGGCGCGTTGGCGATGAGCAGTTCTTC CASTVGRVGDEQFF
TRBJ1-1 . TRBV27 . TGTGCCAGCAGACCGCGGACTGAAGCTTTCTTT CASRPRTEAFF
TRBJ1-1 . TRBV19 few TGTGCCAGTACCAGAGAGGTTGTGCAAGCCAGCGCTGAAGCTTTCTTT CASTREVVQASAEAFF
TRBJ2-5 TRBD2 TRBV7-2 . TGTGCCAGCAGCTCCCCGCGACTAGCAGGTGGAGAGACCCAGTACTTC CASSSPRLAGGETQYF
TRBJ1-5 . TRBV7-2 . TGTGCCAGCAGCTTAGGGGGCAGGGGTGATCAGCCCCAGCATTTT CASSLGGRGDQPQHF
TRBJ2-5 TRBD1 TRBV19 . TGTGCCAGTAGTTCGGGACAGCCCCAAGAGACCCAGTACTTC CASSSGQPQETQYF
TRBJ1-1 TRBD1 TRBV9 . TGTGCCAGCAGCTCCGAAATTGGGACAGGGGCGGGAGCTTTCTTT CASSSEIGTGAGAFF
TRBJ2-1 TRBD1 TRBV4-1 . TGCGCCAGCAGCCTGGGACAGAGCAATGAGCAGTTCTTC CASSLGQSNEQFF
TRBJ2-5 . TRBV6-2/TRBV6-3 . TGTGCCAGCAGTTACTCAGCGCAGAGGGCGGGAGAGACCCAGTACTTC CASSYSAQRAGETQYF
TRBJ1-5 . TRBV21-1 . TGTGCCAGCAGTCTTGCGGAGGTTTCTAAGATCCATAGCAATCAGCCCCAGCATTTT CASSLAEVSKIHSNQPQHF
TRBJ1-1 . TRBV2 once TGTGCCAGCTCTTCTGAAGCTTTCTTT CASSSEAFF
TRBJ2-3 TRBD1 TRBV6-5 . TGTGCCAGTCCTCAAGGGACAGGGTTCATAGATACGCAGTATTTT CASPQGTGFIDTQYF
TRBJ2-7 TRBD1 TRBV7-2 . TGTGCCAGCAGCTTACCTGGACAGGGGAATATTTGGGAGCAGTACTTC CASSLPGQGNIWEQYF
TRBJ2-7 . TRBV18 . TGTGCCAGCTCACCAGGGGGGTACGAGCAGTACTTC CASSPGGYEQYF
TRBJ2-7 TRBD1 TRBV19 . TGTGCCAGTAGCCTGACAGGGGCCTACGAGCAGTACTTC CASSLTGAYEQYF
TRBJ1-4 . TRBV6-2/TRBV6-3 . TGTGCCAGCAGTGAGTGGGCAGCAGCAACTAATGAAAAACTGTTTTTT CASSEWAAATNEKLFF
TRBJ2-3 TRBD2 TRBV6-2/TRBV6-3 . TGTGCCAGCAGTTCCCTAGCGGGTACTAGCACAGATACGCAGTATTTT CASSSLAGTSTDTQYF
TRBJ2-5 . TRBV14 . TGTGCCAGCAGCCCTAGGGGGGAGACCCAGTACTTC CASSPRGETQYF
TRBJ2-2 TRBD2 TRBV4-3 . TGCGCCAGCAGCCAAGGAATCTCGGGGGGTTCGAACACCGGGGAGCTGTTTTTT CASSQGISGGSNTGELFF
TRBJ1-1 . TRBV6-5 . TGTGCCAGCAGTTACACCCGAAGACAGCTTGAAGCTTTCTTT CASSYTRRQLEAFF
TRBJ1-1 . TRBV10-1 . TGCGCCAGCACCAAGGGGAGGGGGGGGGACACTGAAGCTTTCTTT CASTKGRGGDTEAFF
TRBJ2-1 TRBD2 TRBV12-5 once TGTGCTAGTGGTTTTTCGACTAGCGGGGACAATGAGCAGTTCTTC CASGFSTSGDNEQFF
TRBJ2-5 . TRBV9 . TGTGCCAGCAGCGTAGGTGGGTCTAGCCGACCCCAAGAGACCCAGTACTTC CASSVGGSSRPQETQYF
TRBJ1-4 . TRBV11-2 . TGTGCCAGCAGCTCCCACATCGCAACTAATGAAAAACTGTTTTTT CASSSHIATNEKLFF
TRBJ1-2 . TRBV5-1 . TGCGCCAGCAGCCCCGGTTCTGAGTATGGCTACACCTTC CASSPGSEYGYTF
TRBJ2-7 TRBD2 TRBV6-5 few TGTGCCAGCAGCCCGGGACTAGCGGACTCCTACGAGCAGTACTTC CASSPGLADSYEQYF
TRBJ1-2 TRBD1 TRBV5-5 few TGTGCCAGCCGCTGGGAACAGGGGGCTAACTATGGCTACACCTTC CASRWEQGANYGYTF
TRBJ2-1 . TRBV27 . TGTGCCAGCAGTTTAAGGGGTGAAAACCGGGCCGGCCATGAGCAGTTCTTC CASSLRGENRAGHEQFF
TRBJ2-3 TRBD2 TRBV4-3 . TGCGCCAGCAGCCAGACTAGCGGGGGAACTAGCACAGATACGCAGTATTTT CASSQTSGGTSTDTQYF
TRBJ2-7 TRBD1 TRBV2 . TGTGCCAGCAGTGGGGGGACAGGGAAGATCCACGAGCAGTACTTC CASSGGTGKIHEQYF
TRBJ2-6 . TRBV6-2/TRBV6-3 once TGTGCCAGCAGTTACTCCTTCTGGGGGGCTGGGGCCAACGTCCTGACTTTC CASSYSFWGAGANVLTF
TRBJ1-4 . TRBV7-2 . TGTGCCAGCAGCTTAGCGGGTTCCAGGGAAAAACTGTTTTTT CASSLAGSREKLFF
TRBJ1-1 . TRBV2 . TGTGCCAGCAGTGGTGGCCACACTGAAGCTTTCTTT CASSGGHTEAFF
TRBJ1-2 . TRBV10-3 once TGTGCCATCAGTGGAACAGGGAACTATGGCTACACCTTC CAISGTGNYGYTF
TRBJ2-5 . TRBV7-9 . TGTGCCAGCAGCAATTTTGCGGAACCGAAAAAAGAGACCCAGTACTTC CASSNFAEPKKETQYF
TRBJ1-2 TRBD1 TRBV9 . TGTGCCAGCAGTGTGGGACAGGAAGGCTACACCTTC CASSVGQEGYTF
TRBJ2-7 TRBD2 TRBV6-5 . TGTGCCACCCCGACTAGCGGGGGGCCCTACGAGCAGTACTTC CATPTSGGPYEQYF
TRBJ1-3 . TRBV2 . TGTGCCAGCAGACCCGGGACAACCGGAAACACCATATATTTT CASRPGTTGNTIYF
TRBJ1-2 . TRBV5-5 . TGTGCCAGCAGCTTTGGGCTCTATGGCTACACCTTC CASSFGLYGYTF
TRBJ2-1 . TRBV29-1 . TGCAGCATAGGACTCAACAATGAGCAGTTCTTC CSIGLNNEQFF
TRBJ2-3 . TRBV5-6 . TGTGCCAGCAGCTTACAGGGCATGGGCACAGATACGCAGTATTTT CASSLQGMGTDTQYF
TRBJ1-2 TRBD1 TRBV9 . TGTGCCAGCAGCGTAGGGGGGACAGCTGATGGCTACACCTTC CASSVGGTADGYTF
TRBJ2-7 . TRBV9 once TGTGCCAGCAGCCCAGGGGAATACGAGCAGTACTTC CASSPGEYEQYF
TRBJ2-7 . TRBV5-5 . TGTGCCAGCAGCGGGCAGGCCCGCTACGAGCAGTACTTC CASSGQARYEQYF
TRBJ2-2 . TRBV6-5 . TGTGCCAGCAGTTACTCTTCGGGGGTGGGCGGGGAGCTGTTTTTT CASSYSSGVGGELFF
TRBJ1-1 . TRBV15 . TGTGCCACCAGCAGAGATCTTAGGGGTACTGAAGCTTTCTTT CATSRDLRGTEAFF
TRBJ1-1 . TRBV6-2/TRBV6-3 . TGTGCCAGCAGCCAGACAATTGAAGCTTTCTTT CASSQTIEAFF
TRBJ1-3 . TRBV2 . TGTGCCAGCAAGACAGAGTACGGAAACACCATATATTTT CASKTEYGNTIYF
TRBJ1-5 TRBD1 TRBV19 . TGTGCCAGTAGGGGGGACAGGGCGGCAGGGGGTCCTCAGCCCCAGCATTTT CASRGDRAAGGPQPQHF
TRBJ2-7 . TRBV12-5 . TGTGCTAGTGGTTTGGGGCAGGGGACCTACGAGCAGTACTTC CASGLGQGTYEQYF
TRBJ1-3 . TRBV6-2/TRBV6-3 . TGTGCCAGCAGTTACGCAGGACACTCTGGAAACACCATATATTTT CASSYAGHSGNTIYF
TRBJ2-7 . TRBV6-5 medium-sized TGTGCCAGCAGTTACCGTGGCCAGGGCTCCTACGAGCAGTACTTC CASSYRGQGSYEQYF
TRBJ1-2 . TRBV10-1 . TGCGCCAGCAGTGAGTCGGGCGGGTATGGCTACACCTTC CASSESGGYGYTF